Following are 11 T cell receptor beta chains from one sample sequenced in a study of T cell clusters in autoimmune cytopenias. TRB was amplified by touch-down multiplex PCR, primer pools A and B combined. TCRdb reanalyzed the multiplex PCR reads, giving one entry per CDR3 protein sequence and no DNA. The repertoire table contains about 2,900 distinct CDR3 sequences. Approximately 36,000 genome equivalents of blood DNA were amplified for TRB. The same sample was also studied in work on T cell repertoires in aging, cancer and after chemotherapy.

The sample was peripheral blood. The receptors were sampled from a human donor in good health.

Frequency places this clonotype as medium-sized. The chain is built from TRBV5-4 and TRBJ1-2. The CDR3 runs to 15 residues. The germline V gene has CDR1 SGHNT and CDR2 YYREEE (reference sequence). The CDR3 protein is CASSPVGWVENGYTF.

This chain joins TRBV7-2 and TRBJ2-5; lacking DNA, the TRBD2 call made by TCRdb goes unchecked. From germline, CDR1 is SGHTA and CDR2 FQGNSA. This CDR3 contains 16 residues. The chain's CDR3 is CASSFLGGRAQETQYF. Full variable domain (remainder filled in from reference TRBV7-2 and TRBJ2-5): GAGVSQSPSNKVTEKGKDVELRCDPISGHTALYWYRQSLGQGLEFLIYFQGNSAPDKSGLPSDRFSAERTGGSVSTLTIQRTQQEDSAVYLCASSFLGGRAQETQYFGPGTRLLVL.

The chain uses TRBV6-4 and TRBJ1-1; there is no DNA to check the TCRdb D call of TRBD1. The CDR3 sequence is 14 residues long. Looked up from germline, CDR1 is MRHNA and CDR2 is SNTAGT. CDR3 residues: CASRAGTGNTEAFF.

Its frequency marks this clonotype as medium-sized (0.01 to 0.1%). This rearrangement joins TRBV30 to TRBJ2-3; TCRdb selects TRBD1, and the lack of DNA leaves this call unchecked. The CDR3 is made up of 13 amino acids. Germline CDR1 GTSNPN, CDR2 SVGIG (reference sequence). The CDR3 reads CAWSVGGFDTQYF.

This clonotype is deemed medium-sized by its frequency. V and J are TRBV19 and TRBJ1-2; TCRdb calls TRBD1, which cannot be checked without DNA. The CDR3 runs to 15 residues. Germline values: CDR1 LNHDA, CDR2 SQIVND (reference sequence). The CDR3 loop reads CASSIIVGIGDGYTF.

This clonotype registers medium-sized (0.01 to 0.1%) by frequency. The chain employs TRBV11-2 and TRBJ1-1; TCRdb outputs TRBD1, but without DNA this stays unchecked. CDR1 SGHAT and CDR2 FQNNGV come from the germline V gene. CDR3 size: 14 residues. CDR3 in amino acids: CASSLSGGNTEAFF.

Measured by frequency, this clonotype is medium-sized. This chain links TRBV30 with TRBJ2-3; TCRdb's D call of TRBD2 is untestable without DNA. CDR3 length equals 13 residues. Germline assignment: CDR1 GTSNPN and CDR2 SVGIG (reference sequence). CDR3: CALEGGGTDTQYF.

This chain uses TRBV7-9 with TRBJ2-1; TCRdb's D call of TRBD1 is untestable without DNA. Germline assignment: CDR1 SEHNR and CDR2 FQNEAQ (reference sequence). The CDR3 is 17 residues long. This CDR3 reads CASSFRDARSLYNEQFF.

By frequency, this clonotype registers medium-sized. V is TRBV27 and J is TRBJ2-3; TCRdb selects TRBD1, and the lack of DNA leaves this call unchecked. Per the germline V gene, CDR1 is MNHEY and CDR2 is SMNVEV (reference sequence). The CDR3 runs 14 residues. CDR3 amino acids: CASRKQGLSDTQYF.

J is TRBJ1-1 and V is TRBV7-9; checking the TCRdb D call of TRBD1 is not possible without DNA. The germline V gene has CDR1 SEHNR and CDR2 FQNEAQ (reference sequence). CDR3 size: 13 residues. The chain's CDR3 is CASSPRVSTEAFF.

This clonotype is labeled medium-sized (0.01 to 0.1%) based on frequency. The chain has TRBV27 and TRBJ2-7. This CDR3 is 12 amino acids long. Germline-derived CDR1 and CDR2 are MNHEY and SMNVEV (reference sequence). The CDR3 sequence: CASSTGLREQYF.